This is a list of T cell receptor beta chains from one sample in a study of OX40 agonist ivuxolimab in advanced cancers. Produced via immunoSEQ multiplex PCR; TCRdb's table is partial and in-frame only. The sample has about 49,000 clones, roughly nine tenths seen once. Sequenced material: CD4+ or CD8+ T cells sorted from blood, taken in a trial of the OX40 agonist ivuxolimab. Source of these receptors: an adult with an advanced solid tumor such as melanoma, head and neck, liver or kidney cancer. Each CDR3 is given without its conserved first and last residue. Fields, in order: V gene, J gene, CDR3 protein.

TRBV6-5	TRBJ1-6	ASSLGWSNNSPLH
TRBV7-3	TRBJ2-2	ASSASSTSPGELF
TRBV11-2	TRBJ2-3	ASSLGAGASTDTQY
TRBV4-1	TRBJ2-1	ASSQGGFSYNEQF
TRBV6-5	TRBJ1-4	ASSYKQGKKLF
TRBV27	TRBJ2-1	ASSSRYNEQF
TRBV6-6	TRBJ2-7	ASSFRLGQVTSY
TRBV30	TRBJ1-1	AWNDRVNTEAF
TRBV23-1	.	ASSQYRQGEGVDEQY
TRBV6-1	TRBJ1-1	ASRSQGDTEAF
TRBV11-3	TRBJ2-1	ASTLRLGIDEQF
TRBV2	TRBJ2-7	ASSVGTGLIYYEQY
TRBV19	TRBJ2-7	ASSIATRGAHEQY
TRBV10-3	TRBJ1-1	AISEGQGELTEAF
TRBV2	TRBJ1-5	ASSSQGMYQPQH
TRBV7-2	TRBJ2-1	ASSLAHTNYNEQF
TRBV10-3	TRBJ2-3	AISETGAGDTQY
TRBV14	TRBJ2-5	ASSQGLAGEETQY
TRBV28	TRBJ1-2	ASSPPANGYT
TRBV12-5	TRBJ2-5	ASGSGLVGGETQY
TRBV19	TRBJ1-1	ASTHRENTEAF
TRBV6-1	TRBJ2-7	ASSERDSGRAGAEQY
TRBV15	TRBJ2-7	ATSRVWDTVISEQY
TRBV5-4	TRBJ2-3	ASSFPGLAANTDTQY
TRBV7-3	TRBJ2-2	ASSTTGQPNGELF
TRBV9	TRBJ2-3	ASSVGTGGLDTQY
TRBV6-1	TRBJ1-1	ASKDRGRDTEAF
TRBV19	TRBJ2-5	ASSTSEQETQY
TRBV12-5	TRBJ2-7	ASALAGGLRAYEQY
TRBV28	TRBJ2-1	ASRRSSGSYNEQF
TRBV19	TRBJ2-5	ASRISGSETQY
TRBV6-6	TRBJ2-3	ASSPGFEADTQY
TRBV7-9	TRBJ1-2	ASSPEYRGGYT
TRBV6-5	TRBJ2-1	ASSRPDPSYNEQF
TRBV11-3	TRBJ1-5	ASSFWTGRQPQH
TRBV7-9	TRBJ1-2	ASSTGQGRYGYT
TRBV30	TRBJ1-2	AWSEGAGSPGYT